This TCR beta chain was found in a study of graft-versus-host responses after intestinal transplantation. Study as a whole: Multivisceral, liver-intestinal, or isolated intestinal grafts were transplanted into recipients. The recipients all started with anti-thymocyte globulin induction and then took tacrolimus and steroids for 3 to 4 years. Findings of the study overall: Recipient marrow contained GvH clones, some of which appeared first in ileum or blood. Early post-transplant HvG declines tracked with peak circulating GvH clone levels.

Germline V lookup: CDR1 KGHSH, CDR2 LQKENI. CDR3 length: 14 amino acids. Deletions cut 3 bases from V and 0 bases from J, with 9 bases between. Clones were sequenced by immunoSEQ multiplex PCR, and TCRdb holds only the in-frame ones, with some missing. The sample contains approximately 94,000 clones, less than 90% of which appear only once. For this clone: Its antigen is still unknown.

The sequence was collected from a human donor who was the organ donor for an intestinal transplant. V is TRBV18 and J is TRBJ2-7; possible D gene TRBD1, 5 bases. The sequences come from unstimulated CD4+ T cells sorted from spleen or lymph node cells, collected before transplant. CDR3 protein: CASSPRTPSYEQYF. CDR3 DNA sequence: TGTGCCAGCTCACCTCGGACACCCTCCTACGAGCAGTACTTC.